These 16 T cell receptor beta chains were all obtained from the same sample, sequenced in a study of CD8+ T cells in alopecia areata. The treatment is: oral pan-JAK inhibitor, 5-10 mg twice daily. Once RNA had been extracted, it was reverse transcribed into cDNA to act as the sequencing template. The assay was immunoSEQ multiplex PCR, and TCRdb's table has in-frame clones only and misses some. The sample holds fewer than 250,000 clones; roughly two fifths are singletons and the top ten take almost 0.5%. The material sequenced was CD4+ T cells sorted from blood, taken at approximately week 31, from a patient treated with tofacitinib. The receptor set was obtained from a human donor with alopecia areata.

The chain employs TRBV6-5 and TRBJ2-7; a possible D gene is TRBD2 (5 bases). Germline V gene lookup returns CDR1 MNHEY and CDR2 SVGAGI. This CDR3 has 11 residues. V gave up 8 bases and J gave up 9 bases, with 14 bases separating them. The DNA of the CDR3 is TGTGCCAGCGGAAACCTCCGGGGGCAGTACTTC. Translated, it gives CASGNLRGQYF.

The chain combines TRBV7-9 with TRBJ2-5; 7 bases agree with TRBD2. CDR1 and CDR2 from the germline V gene are SEHNR and FQNEAQ (reference sequence). J lost 4 bases, V lost 3 bases, and 2 bases had no gene match. CDR3 size: 13 residues. Here the CDR3 reads CASSFREGETQYF. CDR3 nucleotide sequence: TGTGCCAGCAGCTTTAGGGAGGGAGAGACCCAGTACTTC.

The rearrangement uses TRBV10-1 and TRBJ1-1; TRBD1 aligns across 8 bases. The CDR3 consists of 15 residues. J gave up 8 bases and V 3 bases, and 11 bases lay outside the gene matches. Germline loops: CDR1 WNHNN, CDR2 SYGVQD (reference sequence). This CDR3 is CASSEVRAGGAEAFF. CDR3 in DNA: TGCGCCAGCAGTGAAGTCAGGGCAGGGGGCGCGGAAGCTTTCTTT.

In its sample, this clone was seen many times. The rearrangement joins TRBV30 to TRBJ2-4; TRBD2 might be the D (7 bases). The CDR3 has 14 residues. Germline lookup yields CDR1 GTSNPN and CDR2 SVGIG (reference sequence). V was clipped by 3 bases and J by 2 bases, with 11 bases between them. For the CDR3, the DNA is TGTGCCTGGAGCGAGGGGGGGACCAAAAACATTCAGTACTTC. It codes for CAWSEGGTKNIQYF.

A few counts support this clone. Other DNA sequences of this sample code for an identical CDR3. The chain employs TRBV29-1 and TRBJ1-5, with 7 bases that match TRBD1. V shed 3 bases and J 1 base; nucleotides not matched to a gene: 3. CDR1 SQVTM and CDR2 ANQGSEA come from the germline V gene. CDR3 length equals 14 residues. CDR3 nucleotide sequence: TGCAGCGTTGAGACAGGGAACAGCAATCAGCCCCAGCATTTT. Translating gives CSVETGNSNQPQHF.

This chain joins TRBV15 and TRBJ1-6; 9 bases agree with TRBD1. Germline-derived CDR1 and CDR2 are LNHNV and YYDKDF (reference sequence). With V trimmed by 6 bases and J by 7 bases, 4 bases remained unmatched. The CDR3 contains 14 residues. The CDR3 DNA reads as TGTGCCACCAGTCGGGACAGGGAAAATTCACCCCTCCACTTT. Translating it yields CATSRDRENSPLHF.

This clone has more than one count but fewer than ten. This sample also contains other DNA sequences that code for the same CDR3. This chain links TRBV6-1 with TRBJ2-7, with D perhaps TRBD1 (5 bases). In germline, CDR1 is MNHNS, CDR2 SASEGT. This CDR3 is 13 amino acids long. V lost 5 bases, J lost 1 base, and 9 bases lay in between. This CDR3 is CASSLTGSYEQYF. The CDR3, as DNA: TGTGCCAGCAGTCTAACAGGATCCTACGAGCAGTACTTC.

This clone was counted a few times. J is TRBJ1-2 and V is TRBV4-1, with 8 bases identical to TRBD1. V was clipped by 4 bases and J by 1 base; unmatched bases: 2. This CDR3 spans 14 amino acids. From germline, CDR1 is MGHRA and CDR2 YSYEKL. The chain's CDR3 is CASSPGQGNYGYTF. CDR3 nucleotides: TGCGCCAGCAGCCCCGGACAGGGTAACTATGGCTACACCTTC.

This clone has only a few counts. Germline is not matched at one junction end, which may reflect a read error. V usage is TRBV29-1 and J usage is TRBJ1-4; tentative D call: TRBD1 (6 bases). The CDR3 sequence is 15 residues long. Looked up from germline, CDR1 is SQVTM and CDR2 is ANQGSEA. CDR3 residues: CSVDTGGGQYGKLFF. Here the CDR3 DNA reads TGCAGTGTTGATACCGGGGGCGGTCAATACGGAAAACTGTTTTTT.

The genes are TRBV4-1 and TRBJ2-7, with 11 bases lining up with TRBD1. CDR1 and CDR2 (germline): MGHRA, YSYEKL. This CDR3 spans 15 amino acids. The V segment lost 4 bases and the J segment 6 bases; nucleotides outside the gene matches: 8. The CDR3 loop is CASSRTDRGQGEQYF. CDR3 sequence (DNA): TGCGCCAGCAGCCGGACGGACAGGGGGCAAGGCGAGCAGTACTTC.

This clone has only a few counts. This rearrangement joins TRBV10-1 to TRBJ2-2, with D maybe TRBD1 (5 bases). The germline V gene has CDR1 WNHNN and CDR2 SYGVQD (reference sequence). Trimming left V 4 bases short and J 7 bases short, with 7 bases between. CDR3 length equals 12 residues. CDR3 loop: CASSATGGELFF. The CDR3 DNA reads as TGCGCCAGCAGTGCTACAGGCGGGGAGCTGTTTTTT.

The chain joins TRBV2 to TRBJ2-7, with D perhaps TRBD1 or TRBD2 (5 bases each). CDR1 SNHLY and CDR2 FYNNEI come from the germline V gene. Trimming took off 4 bases at V and 7 bases at J, with 11 bases between the two ends. CDR3 length equals 12 residues. The CDR3 loop reads CASSVGVREQYF. DNA for the CDR3: TGTGCCAGCAGTGTGGGGGTGAGAGAGCAGTACTTC.

The chain couples TRBV30 to TRBJ1-1; 7 nucleotides align to TRBD1. The CDR3 loop spans 15 amino acids. Losses at the gene ends were 4 bases for V and 1 base for J; bases not matched to a gene: 9. Germline values: CDR1 GTSNPN, CDR2 SVGIG (reference sequence). CDR3 sequence reads: CAWIKSGQKNTEAFF. CDR3 coding DNA: TGTGCCTGGATAAAGTCGGGACAGAAGAACACTGAAGCTTTCTTT.

This clone was observed a few times. This chain uses TRBV7-9 with TRBJ2-5; TRBD2 matches at 12 bases. CDR1 is SEHNR, CDR2 FQNEAQ, per germline (reference sequence). Unmatched junction bases numbered 3, after V lost 8 bases and J lost 2 bases. The CDR3 sequence is 14 residues long. The CDR3 sequence is CASRLAGDQETQYF. In DNA form, the CDR3 reads TGTGCCAGCCGACTAGCGGGGGATCAAGAGACCCAGTACTTC.

The chain uses TRBV4-2 and TRBJ2-5, with 9 bases matching TRBD1. The junction had 3 bases not matched to a gene; V was cut back by 1 base and J by 3 bases. The CDR3 length is 15 residues. Germline assignment: CDR1 LGHNA and CDR2 YNFKEQ. CDR3 nucleotides: TGTGCCAGCAGCCAAGTGGGACAGGGAGAAGAGACCCAGTACTTC. This encodes CASSQVGQGEETQYF.

The rearrangement uses TRBV30 and TRBJ1-1, with a weak D call TRBD1 (6 bases). Trimming cost V 2 bases and J 14 bases, with 15 bases left between them. Germline CDR1 is GTSNPN and CDR2 is SVGIG (reference sequence). The CDR3 has 11 amino acids. Here the CDR3 DNA reads TGTGCCTGGAGTTCGCCGCGGGGGCCCTTCTTT. Its translation is CAWSSPRGPFF.